Each of the 13 T cell receptor beta chains below was sequenced from the same sample in a study of post-analysis software for immune sequencing data (dated by TCRdb to the mid-2010s). The library was generated by PCR. Sequenced using an Illumina HiSeq 2500. To reduce PCR and sequencing biases, unique molecular identifiers were built into the TCR beta cDNA libraries. The public reads were quality trimmed at Q25 with fastp and then assembled into clones with MiXCR by TCRdb, keeping productive beta chains. One record per CDR3 amino acid sequence lists the most common genes and DNA. This sample lists roughly 150,000 distinct CDR3 sequences; under 40% were detected once. The ten largest clones capture about 26% of the sample. The time point label for this specimen denotes: second blood draw from one MS patient after hematopoietic stem cell transplantation. Sequences were derived from blood, sampled after autologous hematopoietic stem cell transplantation. The receptors come from a girl between 10 and 17 years old with multiple sclerosis. Donor details come from another sample of the same person, matched by shared clones.

The CDR3 protein is CSVTRQGPSYNEQFF. CDR3 nucleotide sequence: TGCAGCGTTACTCGACAGGGACCGTCCTACAATGAGCAGTTCTTC. This chain links TRBV29-1 with TRBJ2-1; 7 nucleotides align to TRBD1. The CDR3 totals 15 residues. Germline V gene sequence: CDR1 SQVTM, CDR2 ANQGSEA. Trimming at V came to 5 bases and at J to 1 base, leaving 8 bases not matched to a gene.

This CDR3 reads CASSFQQGTNEKLFF. As DNA, the CDR3 is TGTGCCAGCAGTTTCCAACAGGGGACTAATGAAAAACTGTTTTTT. The gene calls are TRBV28 and TRBJ1-4; 7 bases are a match to TRBD1. Germline CDR1 reads MDHEN; CDR2 reads SYDVKM. This CDR3 is 15 amino acids long. V was clipped by 3 bases and J by 2 bases; unmatched bases: 3.

The V gene is TRBV4-2, the J gene TRBJ2-5, with D tentatively TRBD2 (5 bases). This CDR3 is built from 17 residues. V lost 0 bases, J lost 4 bases, and 18 bases lay in between. CDR1 and CDR2 from the germline V gene are LGHNA and YNFKEQ. The CDR3 reads CASSQDLVGELGETQYF. The CDR3, as DNA: TGTGCCAGCAGCCAAGATCTAGTGGGAGAGCTGGGAGAGACCCAGTACTTC.

Ten or more counts support this clonotype. The V gene is TRBV20-1, the J gene TRBJ2-7; TRBD2 matches 8 bases. The trim removed 3 bases at V and 6 bases at J, leaving 13 bases unmatched. The germline V gene has CDR1 DFQATT and CDR2 SNEGSKA (reference sequence). The CDR3 spans 15 residues. CDR3 nucleotides: TGCAGTGCTAGTAAGGGACTAGTCGGTCTGTCCGAGCAGTACTTC. It is translated as CSASKGLVGLSEQYF.

The CDR3 DNA reads TGTGCCAGCAGCGTAGAGTTGCGGGGTTCGTACAATGAGCAGTTCTTC. Residues: CASSVELRGSYNEQFF. This sequence joins TRBV9 and TRBJ2-1; tentative D call: TRBD2 (6 bases). Trimming removed 0 bases at V and 4 bases at J, with 14 bases between. The CDR3 spans 16 residues. Germline CDR1 reads SGDLS; CDR2 reads YYNGEE.

In its sample, this clonotype was seen many times. This chain links TRBV20-1 with TRBJ2-3, with D unclear. The V end was cut by 0 bases, the J end by 2 bases, with 6 bases between. CDR3 length equals 13 residues. The V gene's germline CDR1 is DFQATT and CDR2 SNEGSKA (reference sequence). CDR3 sequence (DNA): TGCAGTGCTAGAGATTTCGACACAGATACGCAGTATTTT. This gives the protein CSARDFDTDTQYF.

The rearrangement joins TRBV18 to TRBJ2-1; D not resolved. The CDR3 is 13 residues long. Germline assignment: CDR1 KGHSH and CDR2 LQKENI. Deletions cut 0 bases from V and 5 bases from J, with 5 bases between. DNA for the CDR3: TGTGCCAGCTCACCACCCAGCCACAATGAGCAGTTCTTC. It translates to CASSPPSHNEQFF.

The V call is TRBV10-3, the J call TRBJ2-5; tentative D call: TRBD1 (6 bases). From germline, CDR1 is ENHRY and CDR2 SYGVKD. V lost 5 bases and J 11 bases, leaving 27 bases between the germline ends. The CDR3 extends over 16 amino acids. The CDR3 DNA reads as TGTGCCATCAGTCCAGAAGGGGGACGGACCTACAATGAGCAGTACTTC. The encoded protein is CAISPEGGRTYNEQYF.

This clonotype has ten or more counts. J is TRBJ2-3 and V is TRBV5-4, with D perhaps TRBD1 (5 bases). The V end was cut by 3 bases, the J end by 0 bases, with 14 bases between. The germline gives CDR1 SGHNT, CDR2 YYREEE (reference sequence). The CDR3 sequence is 16 residues long. In DNA form, the CDR3 reads TGTGCCAGCAGCTCCGCCGGACACCATAGCACAGATACGCAGTATTTT. It specifies CASSSAGHHSTDTQYF.

The chain uses TRBV11-2 and TRBJ2-1, with 7 bases fitting TRBD1. J lost 15 bases, V lost 5 bases, and 7 bases had no gene match. This CDR3 is 11 amino acids long. Germline loops: CDR1 SGHAT, CDR2 FQNNGV. The CDR3 DNA reads TGTGCCAGCAGCCCAGGGACAGTAGCGTTCTTC. Protein sequence: CASSPGTVAFF. Filled out from reference TRBV11-2 and TRBJ2-1, the complete variable domain reads EAGVAQSPRYKIIEKRQSVAFWCNPISGHATLYWYQQILGQGPKLLIQFQNNGVVDDSQLPKDRFSAERLKGVDSTLKIQPAKLEDSAVYLCASSPGTVAFFGPGTRLTVL.

This chain links TRBV12-3 or TRBV12-4 with TRBJ2-3, with unresolved D. V lost 3 bases and J lost 1, with 14 bases in between. The CDR3 covers 16 residues. CDR3 coding DNA: TGTGCCAGCAGTTTGCTCGTGACTTCTGGCACAGATACGCAGTATTTT. Translated: CASSLLVTSGTDTQYF.

This clonotype was observed many times. The chain couples TRBV9 to TRBJ2-1, with D tentatively TRBD1 (5 bases). The CDR3 extends over 16 amino acids. Germline lookup yields CDR1 SGDLS and CDR2 YYNGEE. Trimming took off 3 bases at V and 10 bases at J, with 23 bases between the two ends. The CDR3 loop is CASSAGNWNLPGEQFF. DNA of the CDR3: TGTGCCAGCAGCGCAGGGAATTGGAACCTCCCCGGGGAGCAGTTCTTC.

This clonotype was seen many times. This sequence joins TRBV6-5 and TRBJ2-2; TRBD2 might be the D (5 bases). Germline V CDR1 and CDR2: MNHEY, SVGAGI. This CDR3 is built from 11 residues. With 6 bases removed from V and 8 bases from J, the gap between germline ends came to 7 bases. This chain's CDR3 is CASRRGGELFF. As DNA, the CDR3 is TGTGCCAGCAGAAGAGGGGGGGAGCTGTTTTTT.